The rows below give T cell receptor beta chains drawn from one sample of a study of shared clonotypes between healthy human individuals. Some clones are missing from TCRdb's copy, which holds only in-frame ones; the method was immunoSEQ multiplex PCR. This repertoire shows hundreds of thousands of clones, approximately 79% found once; its top ten account for about 1.8%. The sequenced sample was memory CD4+ T cells sorted from blood. The receptor source for this set is a woman aged 25-40 years in good health. CDR3s include the opening cysteine and the closing phenylalanine or tryptophan.

TRBV5-4,15,TRBJ2-2,CASSSSDKSPGELFF
TRBV19,12,TRBJ1-1,CASRPAGREAFF
TRBV5-1,15,TRBJ1-3,CASSSDSGSGNTIYF
TRBV5-1,13,TRBJ2-1,CASYDGVYNEQFF
TRBV6-1,13,TRBJ1-5,CASREGNNQPQHF
TRBV7-8,18,TRBJ1-3,CASSLVGSGKGSGNTIYF
TRBV6-1,13,TRBJ1-4,CATQGQINEKLFF
TRBV11-2,15,TRBJ1-3,CASSLQGNGRDTVYF
TRBV28,15,TRBJ2-7,CASRPTSGGSYEQYF
TRBV5-1,16,TRBJ2-1,CASSSGGELSYNEQFF
TRBV7-2,15,TRBJ2-7,CASSLSGGGTYEQYF
TRBV19,17,TRBJ1-1,CASSIVAGSLGSAEAFF
TRBV5-4,17,TRBJ2-6,CASSSGPGGLGANVLTF
TRBV18,15,TRBJ1-4,CASSRDAATNEKLFF
TRBV6-6,15,TRBJ2-3,CASSYSFAGADTQYF
TRBV29-1,13,TRBJ2-5,CSVPVVREETQYF
TRBV30,14,TRBJ1-4,CAWNLPGTAEKLFF
TRBV19,14,TRBJ1-1,CASSPRRQGPEAFF
TRBV28,14,TRBJ2-7,CASSSSGIGHEQYF
TRBV6-4,15,TRBJ1-2,CASSDSAEEKRGYTF
TRBV2,15,TRBJ2-7,CASSEGVGRSYEQYF
TRBV5-1,15,TRBJ2-1,CASSLGQGTLGEQFF
TRBV6-5,14,TRBJ1-5,CASSYSVRVQPQHF
TRBV7-2,16,TRBJ2-4,CASSSSGRNSINIQYF
TRBV11-2,12,TRBJ1-2,CASRGGGGGYTF
TRBV5-6,14,TRBJ1-3,CASSLVAVGNTIYF
TRBV19,16,TRBJ2-1,CASSSTSGVSYNEQFF
TRBV28,16,TRBJ2-5,CATRGDRQYLGETQYF
TRBV6-5,14,TRBJ2-7,CASSQRRGSYEQYF